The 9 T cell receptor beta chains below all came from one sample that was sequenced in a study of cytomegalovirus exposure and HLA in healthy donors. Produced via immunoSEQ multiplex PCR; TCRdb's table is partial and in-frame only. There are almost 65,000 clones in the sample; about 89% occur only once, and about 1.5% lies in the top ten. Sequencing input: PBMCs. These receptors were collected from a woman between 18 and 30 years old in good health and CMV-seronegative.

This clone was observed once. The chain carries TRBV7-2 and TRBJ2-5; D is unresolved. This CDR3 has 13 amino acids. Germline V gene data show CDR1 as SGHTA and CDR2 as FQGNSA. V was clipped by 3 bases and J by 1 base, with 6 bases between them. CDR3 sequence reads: CASSLSTQETQYF. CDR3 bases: TGTGCCAGCAGCTTGTCTACCCAAGAGACCCAGTACTTC.

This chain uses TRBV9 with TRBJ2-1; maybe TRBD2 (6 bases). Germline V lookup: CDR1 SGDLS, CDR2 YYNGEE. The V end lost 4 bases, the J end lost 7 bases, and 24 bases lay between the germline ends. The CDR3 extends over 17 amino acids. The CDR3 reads CASSPPGDGRLWNEQFF. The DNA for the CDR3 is TGTGCCAGCAGCCCCCCGGGGGATGGGAGACTTTGGAATGAGCAGTTCTTC.

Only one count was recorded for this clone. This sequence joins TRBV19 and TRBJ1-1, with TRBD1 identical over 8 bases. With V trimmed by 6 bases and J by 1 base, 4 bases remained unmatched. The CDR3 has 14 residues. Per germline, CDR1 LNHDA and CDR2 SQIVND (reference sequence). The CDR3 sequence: CASRLDRANTEAFF. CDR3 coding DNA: TGTGCCAGTAGGTTGGACAGGGCGAACACTGAAGCTTTCTTT. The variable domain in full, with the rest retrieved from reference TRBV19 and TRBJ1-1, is DGGITQSPKYLFRKEGQNVTLSCEQNLNHDAMYWYRQDPGQGLRLIYYSQIVNDFQKGDIAEGYSVSREKKESFPLTVTSAQKNPTAFYLCASRLDRANTEAFFGQGTRLTVV.

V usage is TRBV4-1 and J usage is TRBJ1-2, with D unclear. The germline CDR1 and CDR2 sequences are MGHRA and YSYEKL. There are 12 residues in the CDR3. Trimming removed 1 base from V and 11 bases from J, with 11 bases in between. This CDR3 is CASSQARGGYTF. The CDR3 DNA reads TGCGCCAGCAGCCAAGCTAGAGGAGGTTACACCTTC.

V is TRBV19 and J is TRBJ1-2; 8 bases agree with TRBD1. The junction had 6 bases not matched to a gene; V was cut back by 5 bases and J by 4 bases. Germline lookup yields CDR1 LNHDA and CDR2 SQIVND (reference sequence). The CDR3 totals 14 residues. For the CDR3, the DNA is TGTGCCAGTAGTCCAGACAGGGGCGTCTATGGCTACACCTTC. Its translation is CASSPDRGVYGYTF.

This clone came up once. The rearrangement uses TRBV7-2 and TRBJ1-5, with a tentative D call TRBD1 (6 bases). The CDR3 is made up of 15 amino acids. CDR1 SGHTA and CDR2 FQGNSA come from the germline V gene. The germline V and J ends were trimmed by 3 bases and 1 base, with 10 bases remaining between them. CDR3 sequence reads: CASSFSQGSNQPQHF. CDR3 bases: TGTGCCAGCAGCTTTAGCCAGGGGAGCAATCAGCCCCAGCATTTT.

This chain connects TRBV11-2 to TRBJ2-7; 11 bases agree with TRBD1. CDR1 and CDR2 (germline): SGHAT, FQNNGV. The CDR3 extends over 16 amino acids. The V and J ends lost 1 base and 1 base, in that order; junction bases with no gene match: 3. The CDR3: CASSLGRDRGSYEQYF. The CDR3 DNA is TGTGCCAGCAGCTTAGGCCGGGACAGGGGGTCCTACGAGCAGTACTTC.

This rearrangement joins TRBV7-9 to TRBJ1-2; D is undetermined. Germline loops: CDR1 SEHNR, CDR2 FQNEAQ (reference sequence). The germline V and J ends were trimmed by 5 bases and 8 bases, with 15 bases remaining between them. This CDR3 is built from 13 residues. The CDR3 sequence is CASSHPHREGYTF. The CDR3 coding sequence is TGTGCCAGCAGCCACCCTCATCGGGAGGGCTACACCTTC.

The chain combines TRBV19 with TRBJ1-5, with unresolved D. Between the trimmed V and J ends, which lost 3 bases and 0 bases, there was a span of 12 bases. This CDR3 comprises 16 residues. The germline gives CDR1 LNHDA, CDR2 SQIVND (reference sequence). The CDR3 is CASSMARAGSNQPQHF. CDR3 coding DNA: TGTGCCAGTAGTATGGCCCGGGCGGGTAGCAATCAGCCCCAGCATTTT. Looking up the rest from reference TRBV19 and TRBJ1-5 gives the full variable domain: DGGITQSPKYLFRKEGQNVTLSCEQNLNHDAMYWYRQDPGQGLRLIYYSQIVNDFQKGDIAEGYSVSREKKESFPLTVTSAQKNPTAFYLCASSMARAGSNQPQHFGDGTRLSIL.